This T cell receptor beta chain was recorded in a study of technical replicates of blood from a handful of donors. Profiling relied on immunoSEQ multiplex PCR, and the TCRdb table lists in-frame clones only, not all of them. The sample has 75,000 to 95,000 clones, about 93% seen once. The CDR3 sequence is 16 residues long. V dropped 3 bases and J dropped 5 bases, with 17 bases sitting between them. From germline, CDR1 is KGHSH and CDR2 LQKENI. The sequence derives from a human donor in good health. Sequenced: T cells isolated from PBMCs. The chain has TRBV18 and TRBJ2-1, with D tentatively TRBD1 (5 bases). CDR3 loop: CASSPPQGLTDNEQFF. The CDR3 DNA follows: TGTGCCAGCTCACCGCCTCAGGGATTAACTGACAATGAGCAGTTCTTC.